Included here is one T cell receptor beta chain sequence, with context. This CDR3 has 13 amino acids. The J segment lost 6 bases and the V segment lost 5 bases, leaving 7 bases of the junction unmatched. Germline V lookup: CDR1 SEHNR, CDR2 FQNEAQ (reference sequence). The data derive from a study of T cell changes during pregnancy in multiple sclerosis. Assay: immunoSEQ multiplex PCR; the TCRdb copy retains only in-frame clones and omits some. This table has over 40,000 clones, roughly nine tenths appearing once. The clonotype was recovered from a female donor in good health, enrolled as a control in a pregnancy study. This sample comprised peripheral blood, obtained in the second trimester of pregnancy. The gene calls are TRBV7-9 and TRBJ2-7, with 7 bases lining up with TRBD2. CDR3 residues: CASSPAWGGEQYF. In DNA, the CDR3 is TGTGCCAGCAGCCCGGCCTGGGGGGGCGAGCAGTACTTC.